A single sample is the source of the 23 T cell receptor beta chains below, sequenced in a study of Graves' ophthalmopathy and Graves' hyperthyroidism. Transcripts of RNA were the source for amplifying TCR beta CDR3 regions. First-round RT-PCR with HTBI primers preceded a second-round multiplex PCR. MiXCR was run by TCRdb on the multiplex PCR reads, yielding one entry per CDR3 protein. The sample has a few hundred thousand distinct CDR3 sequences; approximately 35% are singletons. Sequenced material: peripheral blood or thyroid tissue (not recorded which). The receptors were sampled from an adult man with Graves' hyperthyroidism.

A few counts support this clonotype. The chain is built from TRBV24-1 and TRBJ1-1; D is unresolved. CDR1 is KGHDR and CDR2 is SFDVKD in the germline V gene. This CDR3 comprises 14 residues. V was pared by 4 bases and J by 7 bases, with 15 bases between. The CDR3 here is CATSDPAGIGEAFF. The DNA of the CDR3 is TGTGCCACCAGTGACCCCGCGGGGATCGGTGAAGCTTTCTTT.

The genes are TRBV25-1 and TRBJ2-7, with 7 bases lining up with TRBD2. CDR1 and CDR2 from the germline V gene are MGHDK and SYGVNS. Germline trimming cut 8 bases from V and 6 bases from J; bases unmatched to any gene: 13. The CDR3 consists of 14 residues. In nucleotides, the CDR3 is TGTGCCAGCCAAGGCGGGTCCATAGCGGGCGAGCAGTACTTC. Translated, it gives CASQGGSIAGEQYF.

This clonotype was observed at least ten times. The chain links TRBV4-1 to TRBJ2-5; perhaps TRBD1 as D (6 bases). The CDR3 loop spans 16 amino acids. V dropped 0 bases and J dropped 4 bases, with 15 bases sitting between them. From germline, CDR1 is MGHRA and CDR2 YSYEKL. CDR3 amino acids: CASSQEVTGLRETQYF. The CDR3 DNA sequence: TGCGCCAGCAGCCAAGAGGTAACAGGGTTGAGAGAGACCCAGTACTTC.

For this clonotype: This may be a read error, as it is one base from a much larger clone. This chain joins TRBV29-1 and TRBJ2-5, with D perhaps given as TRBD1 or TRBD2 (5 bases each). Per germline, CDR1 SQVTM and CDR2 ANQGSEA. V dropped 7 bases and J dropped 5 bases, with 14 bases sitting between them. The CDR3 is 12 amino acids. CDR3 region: CSAGPVGETQYF. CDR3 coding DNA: TGCAGCGCGGGACCAGTCGGCGAGACCCAGTACTTC.

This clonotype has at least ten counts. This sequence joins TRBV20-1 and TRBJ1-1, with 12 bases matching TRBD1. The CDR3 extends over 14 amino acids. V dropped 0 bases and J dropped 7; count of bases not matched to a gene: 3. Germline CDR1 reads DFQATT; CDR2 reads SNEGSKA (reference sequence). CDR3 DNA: TGCAGTGCTAGAGACGGGACAGGGGGCGGTGAAGCTTTCTTT. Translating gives CSARDGTGGGEAFF.

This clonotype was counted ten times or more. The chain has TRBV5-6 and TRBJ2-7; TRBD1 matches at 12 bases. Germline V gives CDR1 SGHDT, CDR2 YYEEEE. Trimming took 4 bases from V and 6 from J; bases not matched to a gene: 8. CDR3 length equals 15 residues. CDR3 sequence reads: CASSLVGQGASEQYF. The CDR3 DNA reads TGTGCCAGCAGCCTGGTGGGACAGGGGGCCTCCGAGCAGTACTTC. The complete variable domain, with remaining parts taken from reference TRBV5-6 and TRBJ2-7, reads DAGVTQSPTHLIKTRGQQVTLRCSPKSGHDTVSWYQQALGQGPQFIFQYYEEEERQRGNFPDRFSGHQFPNYSSELNVNALLLGDSALYLCASSLVGQGASEQYFGPGTRLTVT.

CDR3 bases: TGTGCCAGCAGTTACTCGATAAAAGGGAGCTCCTATAATTCACCCCTCCACTTT. It encodes CASSYSIKGSSYNSPLHF. This chain links TRBV6-1 with TRBJ1-6, with no clear D. This CDR3 has 18 amino acids. Trimming took off 5 bases at V and 0 bases at J, with 17 bases between the two ends. Germline V gene sequence: CDR1 MNHNS, CDR2 SASEGT.

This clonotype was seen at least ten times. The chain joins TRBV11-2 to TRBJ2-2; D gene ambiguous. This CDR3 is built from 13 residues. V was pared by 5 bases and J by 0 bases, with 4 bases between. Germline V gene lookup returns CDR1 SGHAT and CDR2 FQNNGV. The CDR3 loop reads CASSLPNTGELFF. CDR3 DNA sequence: TGTGCCAGCAGCCTACCGAACACCGGGGAGCTGTTTTTT.

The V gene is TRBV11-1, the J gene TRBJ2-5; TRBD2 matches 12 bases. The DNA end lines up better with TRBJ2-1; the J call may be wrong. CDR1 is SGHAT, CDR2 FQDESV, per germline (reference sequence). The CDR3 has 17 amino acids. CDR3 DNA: TGTGCCAGCAGCGTAGGCGCTAGCGGGAGGGCTAGCGGTGAGCAGTTCTTC. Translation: CASSVGASGRASGEQFF.

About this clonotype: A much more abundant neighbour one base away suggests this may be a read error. CDR3 DNA: TGCGCCAGCAGTGACCCGGGCGGGGGGGCCTCCACCGGGGAGCTGTTTTTT. It specifies CASSDPGGGASTGELFF. V is TRBV10-2 and J is TRBJ2-2, with TRBD2 matching 9 bases. The CDR3 has 17 residues. The ends lost 3 bases at V and 4 bases at J; junction bases unmatched: 9. Per germline, CDR1 WSHSY and CDR2 SAAADI.

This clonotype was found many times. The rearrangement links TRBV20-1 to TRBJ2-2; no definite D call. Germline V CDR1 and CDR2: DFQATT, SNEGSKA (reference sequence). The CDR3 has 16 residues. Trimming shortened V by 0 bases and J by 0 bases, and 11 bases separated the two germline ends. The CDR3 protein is CSARDPRFTNTGELFF. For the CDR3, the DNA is TGCAGTGCTAGAGATCCCCGGTTTACGAACACCGGGGAGCTGTTTTTT.

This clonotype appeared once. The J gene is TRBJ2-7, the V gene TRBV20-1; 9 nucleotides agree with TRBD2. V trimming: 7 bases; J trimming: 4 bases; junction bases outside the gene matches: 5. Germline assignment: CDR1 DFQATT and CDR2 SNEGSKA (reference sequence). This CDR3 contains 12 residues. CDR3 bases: TGCAGTGAAAGGGCGGGAGGGTACGAGCAGTACTTC. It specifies CSERAGGYEQYF.

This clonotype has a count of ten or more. CDR3 bases: TGTGCCAGCAGCCTGACAGAGACCACCTACGAGCAGTACTTC. This sequence encodes CASSLTETTYEQYF. This rearrangement joins TRBV7-9 to TRBJ2-7; tentative D call: TRBD1 (5 bases). The germline gives CDR1 SEHNR, CDR2 FQNEAQ (reference sequence). There are 14 residues in the CDR3. Trimming removed 5 bases from V and 2 bases from J, with 13 bases in between.

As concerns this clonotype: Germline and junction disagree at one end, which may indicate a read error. CDR3 amino acids: CASSYGTGRNYGYTF. The CDR3, as DNA: TGTGCCAGCAGTTACGGGACAGGGAGGAACTATGGCTACACCTTC. This sequence joins TRBV10-3 and TRBJ1-2; the match to TRBD1 covers 9 bases. CDR3 size: 15 residues. CDR1 is ENHRY, CDR2 SYGVKD, per germline.

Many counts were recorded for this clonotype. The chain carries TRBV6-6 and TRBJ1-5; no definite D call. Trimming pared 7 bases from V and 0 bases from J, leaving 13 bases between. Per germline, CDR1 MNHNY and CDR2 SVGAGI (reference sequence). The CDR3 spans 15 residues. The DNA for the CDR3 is TGTGCCAGCACCCCGGACGTACATAGCAATCAGCCCCAGCATTTT. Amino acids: CASTPDVHSNQPQHF.

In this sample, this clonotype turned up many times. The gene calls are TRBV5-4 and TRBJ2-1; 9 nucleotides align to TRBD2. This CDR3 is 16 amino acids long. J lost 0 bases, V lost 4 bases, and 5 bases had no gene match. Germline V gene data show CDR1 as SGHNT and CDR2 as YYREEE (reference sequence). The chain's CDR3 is CASSGGSGGSYNEQFF. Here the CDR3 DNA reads TGTGCCAGCAGCGGAGGTAGCGGGGGCTCCTACAATGAGCAGTTCTTC.

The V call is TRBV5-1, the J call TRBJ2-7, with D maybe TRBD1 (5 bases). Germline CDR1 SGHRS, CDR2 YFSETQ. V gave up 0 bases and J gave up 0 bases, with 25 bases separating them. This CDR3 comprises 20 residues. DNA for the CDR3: TGCGCCAGCAGCTTGGCCGGTGGGGCTACAGTTCACAACCCCTCCTACGAGCAGTACTTC. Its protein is CASSLAGGATVHNPSYEQYF.

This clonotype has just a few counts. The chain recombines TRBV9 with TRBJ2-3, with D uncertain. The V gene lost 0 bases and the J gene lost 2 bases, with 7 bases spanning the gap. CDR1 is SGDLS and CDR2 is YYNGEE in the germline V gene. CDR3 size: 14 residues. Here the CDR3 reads CASSVGPATDTQYF. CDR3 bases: TGTGCCAGCAGCGTAGGTCCTGCCACAGATACGCAGTATTTT.

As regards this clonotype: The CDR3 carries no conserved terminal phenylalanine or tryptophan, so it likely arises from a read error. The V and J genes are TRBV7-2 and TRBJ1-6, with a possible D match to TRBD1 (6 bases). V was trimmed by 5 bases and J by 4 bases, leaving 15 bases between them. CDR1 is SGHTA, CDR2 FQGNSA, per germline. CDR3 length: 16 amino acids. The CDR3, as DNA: TGTGCCAGCAGCCTAGGGACACCACAATATAATTCACCCCTCCACTTG. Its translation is CASSLGTPQYNSPLHL.

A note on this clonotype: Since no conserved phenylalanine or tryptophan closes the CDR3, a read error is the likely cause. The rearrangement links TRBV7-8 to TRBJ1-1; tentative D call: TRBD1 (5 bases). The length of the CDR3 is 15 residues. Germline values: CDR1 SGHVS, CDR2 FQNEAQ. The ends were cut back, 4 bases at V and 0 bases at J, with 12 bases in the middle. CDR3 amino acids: CASSYRTGVNTEAFL. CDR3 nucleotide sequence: TGTGCCAGCAGCTACAGGACTGGGGTGAACACTGAAGCTTTCCTT.

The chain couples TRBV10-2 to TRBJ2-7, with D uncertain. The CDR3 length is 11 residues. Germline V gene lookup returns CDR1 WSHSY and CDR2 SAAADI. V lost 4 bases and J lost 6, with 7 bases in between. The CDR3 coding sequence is TGCGCCAGCAGTGCCACCCGCGAGCAGTACTTC. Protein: CASSATREQYF.

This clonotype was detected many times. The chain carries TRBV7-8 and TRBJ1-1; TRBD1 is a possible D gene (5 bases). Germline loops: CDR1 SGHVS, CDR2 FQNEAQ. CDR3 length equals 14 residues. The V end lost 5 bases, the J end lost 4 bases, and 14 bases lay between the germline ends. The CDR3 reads CASSPGALGTEAFF. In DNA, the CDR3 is TGTGCCAGCAGCCCTGGGGCCCTGGGCACTGAAGCTTTCTTT.

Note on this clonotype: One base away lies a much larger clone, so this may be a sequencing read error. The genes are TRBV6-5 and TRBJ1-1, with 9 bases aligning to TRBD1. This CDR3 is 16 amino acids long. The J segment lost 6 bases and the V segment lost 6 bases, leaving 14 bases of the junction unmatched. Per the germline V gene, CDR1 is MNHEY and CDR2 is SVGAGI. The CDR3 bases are TGTGCCAGCAGCTTTGGGACAGGGCTTTGGGGCGCTGAAGCTTTCTTT. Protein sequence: CASSFGTGLWGAEAFF.